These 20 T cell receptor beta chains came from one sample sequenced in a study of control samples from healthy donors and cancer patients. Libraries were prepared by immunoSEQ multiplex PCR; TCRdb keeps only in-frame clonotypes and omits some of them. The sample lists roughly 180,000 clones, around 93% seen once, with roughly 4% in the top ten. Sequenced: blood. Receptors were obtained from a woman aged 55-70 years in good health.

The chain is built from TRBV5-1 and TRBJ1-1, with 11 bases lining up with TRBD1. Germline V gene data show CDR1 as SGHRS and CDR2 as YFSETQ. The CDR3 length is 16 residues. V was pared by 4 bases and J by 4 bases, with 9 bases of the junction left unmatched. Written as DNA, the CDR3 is TGCGCCAGCAGCCCCGGACAGGGGGCATTCGGCACTGAAGCTTTCTTT. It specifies CASSPGQGAFGTEAFF. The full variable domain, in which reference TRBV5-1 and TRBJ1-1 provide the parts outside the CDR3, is KAGVTQTPRYLIKTRGQQVTLSCSPISGHRSVSWYQQTPGQGLQFLFEYFSETQRNKGNFPGRFSGRQFSNSRSEMNVSTLELGDSALYLCASSPGQGAFGTEAFFGQGTRLTVV.

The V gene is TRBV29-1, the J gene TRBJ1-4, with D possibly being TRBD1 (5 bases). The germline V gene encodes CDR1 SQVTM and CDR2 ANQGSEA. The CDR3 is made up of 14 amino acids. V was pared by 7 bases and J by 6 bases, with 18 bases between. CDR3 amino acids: CSATQGLADEKLFF. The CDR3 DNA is TGCAGCGCGACCCAGGGACTAGCGGATGAAAAACTGTTTTTT. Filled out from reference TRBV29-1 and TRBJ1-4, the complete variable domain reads SAVISQKPSRDICQRGTSLTIQCQVDSQVTMMFWYRQQPGQSLTLIATANQGSEATYESGFVIDKFPISRPNLTFSTLTVSNMSPEDSSIYLCSATQGLADEKLFFGSGTQLSVL.

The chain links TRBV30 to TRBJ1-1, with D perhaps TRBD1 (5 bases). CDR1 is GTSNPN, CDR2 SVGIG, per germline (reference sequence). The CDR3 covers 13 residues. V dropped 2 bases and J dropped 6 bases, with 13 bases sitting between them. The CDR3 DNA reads TGTGCCTGGAGTATCGGGACTGTCTCTGAAGCTTTCTTT. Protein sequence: CAWSIGTVSEAFF.

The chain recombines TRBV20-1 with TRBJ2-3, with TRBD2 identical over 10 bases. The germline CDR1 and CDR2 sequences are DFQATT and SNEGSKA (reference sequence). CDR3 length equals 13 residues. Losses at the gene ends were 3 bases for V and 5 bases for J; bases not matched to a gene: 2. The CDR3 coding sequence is TGCAGTGCTAGTCGGACTAGCGGAGATACGCAGTATTTT. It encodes CSASRTSGDTQYF.

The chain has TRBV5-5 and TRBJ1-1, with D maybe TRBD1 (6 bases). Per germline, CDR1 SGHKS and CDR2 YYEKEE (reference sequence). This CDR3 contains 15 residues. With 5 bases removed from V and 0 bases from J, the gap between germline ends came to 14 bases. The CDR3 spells CASRLQGRVNTEAFF. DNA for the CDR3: TGTGCCAGCAGACTTCAGGGGCGTGTGAACACTGAAGCTTTCTTT.

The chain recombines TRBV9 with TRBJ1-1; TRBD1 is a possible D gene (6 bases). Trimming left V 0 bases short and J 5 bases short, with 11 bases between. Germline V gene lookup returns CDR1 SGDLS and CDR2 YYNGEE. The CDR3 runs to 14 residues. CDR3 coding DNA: TGTGCCAGCAGCGTAGAAAACAGGGTTACTGAAGCTTTCTTT. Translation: CASSVENRVTEAFF.

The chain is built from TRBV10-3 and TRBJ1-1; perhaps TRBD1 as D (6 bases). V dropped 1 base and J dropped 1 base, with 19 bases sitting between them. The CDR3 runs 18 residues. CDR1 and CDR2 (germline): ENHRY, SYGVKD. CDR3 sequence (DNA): TGTGCCATCAGTGAGTGGGTTGGTAGCAGGGGCGAGAACACTGAAGCTTTCTTT. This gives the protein CAISEWVGSRGENTEAFF.

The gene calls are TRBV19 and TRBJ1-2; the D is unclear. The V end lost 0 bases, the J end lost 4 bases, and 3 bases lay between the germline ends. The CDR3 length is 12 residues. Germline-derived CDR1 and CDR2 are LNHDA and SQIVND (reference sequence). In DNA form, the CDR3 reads TGTGCCAGTAGTATAGAAAGCTATGGCTACACCTTC. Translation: CASSIESYGYTF. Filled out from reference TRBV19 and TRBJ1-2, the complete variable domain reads DGGITQSPKYLFRKEGQNVTLSCEQNLNHDAMYWYRQDPGQGLRLIYYSQIVNDFQKGDIAEGYSVSREKKESFPLTVTSAQKNPTAFYLCASSIESYGYTFGSGTRLTVV.

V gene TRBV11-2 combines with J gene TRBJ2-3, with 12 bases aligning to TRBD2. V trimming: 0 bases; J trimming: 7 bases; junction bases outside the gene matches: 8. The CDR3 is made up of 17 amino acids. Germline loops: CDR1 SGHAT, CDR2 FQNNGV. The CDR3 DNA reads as TGTGCCAGCAGCTTAGATTCGACTAGCGGGGGATTCTATACGCAGTATTTT. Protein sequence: CASSLDSTSGGFYTQYF.

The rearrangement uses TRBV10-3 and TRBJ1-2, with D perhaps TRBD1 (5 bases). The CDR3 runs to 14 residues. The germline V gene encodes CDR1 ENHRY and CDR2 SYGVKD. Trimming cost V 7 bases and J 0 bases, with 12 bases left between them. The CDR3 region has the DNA TGTGCCATCACAGGGACGGAAACTAACTATGGCTACACCTTC. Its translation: CAITGTETNYGYTF.

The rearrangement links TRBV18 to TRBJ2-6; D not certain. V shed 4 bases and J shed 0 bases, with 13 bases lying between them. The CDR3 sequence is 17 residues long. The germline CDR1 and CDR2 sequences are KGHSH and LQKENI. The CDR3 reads CASSRSNARSGANVLTF. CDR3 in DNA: TGTGCCAGCTCACGGAGTAACGCCCGCTCTGGGGCCAACGTCCTGACTTTC.

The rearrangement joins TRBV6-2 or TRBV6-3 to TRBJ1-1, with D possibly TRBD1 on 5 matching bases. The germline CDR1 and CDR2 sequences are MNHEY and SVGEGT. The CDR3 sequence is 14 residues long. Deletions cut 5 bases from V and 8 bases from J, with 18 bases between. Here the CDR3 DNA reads TGTGCCAGCAGTCCCGGGACGACAAGCTCCGAAGCTTTCTTT. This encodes CASSPGTTSSEAFF.

The CDR3: CASSSSPTAFNYGYTF. The CDR3 DNA sequence: TGTGCCAGCAGCTCCTCTCCCACGGCTTTCAACTATGGCTACACCTTC. The chain employs TRBV5-4 and TRBJ1-2; D remains ambiguous. This CDR3 spans 16 amino acids. Germline V gene lookup returns CDR1 SGHNT and CDR2 YYREEE (reference sequence). Deletions cut 3 bases from V and 2 bases from J, with 17 bases between.

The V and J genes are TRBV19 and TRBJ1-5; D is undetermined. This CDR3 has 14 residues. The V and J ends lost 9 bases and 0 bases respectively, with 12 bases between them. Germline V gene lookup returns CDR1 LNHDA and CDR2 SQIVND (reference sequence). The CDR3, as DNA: TGTGCCAGCAAGAGCCACTATAGCAATCAGCCCCAGCATTTT. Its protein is CASKSHYSNQPQHF.

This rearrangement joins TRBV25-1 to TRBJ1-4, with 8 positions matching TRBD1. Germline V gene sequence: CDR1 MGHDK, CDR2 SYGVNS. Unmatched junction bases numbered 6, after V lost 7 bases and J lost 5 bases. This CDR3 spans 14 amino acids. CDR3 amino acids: CASTGGAKNEKLFF. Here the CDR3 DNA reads TGTGCCAGCACAGGGGGCGCAAAAAATGAAAAACTGTTTTTT. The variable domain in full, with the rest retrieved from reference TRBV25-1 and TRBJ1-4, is EADIYQTPRYLVIGTGKKITLECSQTMGHDKMYWYQQDPGMELHLIHYSYGVNSTEKGDLSSESTVSRIRTEHFPLTLESARPSHTSQYLCASTGGAKNEKLFFGSGTQLSVL.

The CDR3 nucleotides are TGCGCCAGCAGTAGACTCAAACACCGGGACAGGGGAACAGATACGCAGTATTTT. Translated, it gives CASSRLKHRDRGTDTQYF. This sequence joins TRBV10-1 and TRBJ2-3; 10 bases agree with TRBD1. The CDR3 runs to 18 residues. Germline V gives CDR1 WNHNN, CDR2 SYGVQD (reference sequence). V trimming: 5 bases; J trimming: 3 bases; junction bases outside the gene matches: 14.

The CDR3 sequence: CASSLGSARLTDTQYF. The CDR3 coding sequence is TGTGCCAGCAGCTTAGGGTCGGCGAGACTCACAGATACGCAGTATTTT. The chain uses TRBV7-3 and TRBJ2-3, with D unresolved. This CDR3 comprises 16 residues. In germline, CDR1 is SGHTA, CDR2 FQGTGA. V lost 2 bases and J lost 2, with 14 bases in between.

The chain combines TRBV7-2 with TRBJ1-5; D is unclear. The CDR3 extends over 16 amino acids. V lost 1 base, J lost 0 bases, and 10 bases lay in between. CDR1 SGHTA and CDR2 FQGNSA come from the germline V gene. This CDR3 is CASSLVPGYSNQPQHF. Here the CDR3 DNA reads TGTGCCAGCAGCTTAGTACCTGGATATAGCAATCAGCCCCAGCATTTT.

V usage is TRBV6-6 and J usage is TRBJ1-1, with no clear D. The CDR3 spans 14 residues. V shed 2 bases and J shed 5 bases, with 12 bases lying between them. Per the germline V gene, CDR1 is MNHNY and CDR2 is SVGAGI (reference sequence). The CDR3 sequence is CASSYPGGLTEAFF. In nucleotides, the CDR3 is TGTGCCAGCAGTTACCCCGGTGGGCTAACTGAAGCTTTCTTT.

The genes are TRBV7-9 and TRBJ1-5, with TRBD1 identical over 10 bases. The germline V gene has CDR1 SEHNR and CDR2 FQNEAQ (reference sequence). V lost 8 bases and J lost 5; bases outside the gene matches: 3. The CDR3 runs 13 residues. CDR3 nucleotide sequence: TGTGCCAGCGGGACAGGGGACGATCAGCCCCAGCATTTT. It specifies CASGTGDDQPQHF.